This T cell receptor beta chain was retrieved from a study of early T cells in non-severe SARS-CoV-2 infection. V was clipped by 3 bases and J by 7 bases, with 25 bases between them. Germline lookup yields CDR1 ENHRY and CDR2 SYGVKD. The CDR3 sequence is 18 residues long. Using its own MiXCR run on the 5' RACE reads, TCRdb lists one record per CDR3 protein. This sample carries 35,000 to 45,000 distinct CDR3 sequences, 10% to 15% of them seen once, and the ten largest clones take approximately 16%. The TCR sequence derives from an adult who was a healthcare worker with PCR-confirmed SARS-CoV-2 infection or an uninfected control (not recorded which). The sequencing sample was made of whole blood. The chain has TRBV10-3 and TRBJ1-5; D perhaps matches TRBD1 (6 bases). CDR3 residues: CAISDPSSETGLRQPQHF. The CDR3 nucleotides are TGTGCCATCAGTGACCCCTCGTCAGAGACAGGCCTAAGGCAGCCCCAGCATTTT.